A single sample gave rise to the 27 T cell receptor beta chains below, sequenced in a study of OX40 agonist ivuxolimab in advanced cancers. Produced via immunoSEQ multiplex PCR; TCRdb's table is partial and in-frame only. The data contain 35,000 or so clones, roughly 87% of them singletons. The specimen comprised CD4+ or CD8+ T cells sorted from blood, sampled in a trial of the OX40 agonist ivuxolimab. Receptors originate from an adult with an advanced solid tumor such as melanoma, head and neck, liver or kidney cancer.

The V call is TRBV5-1, the J call TRBJ2-7; perhaps TRBD2 as D (5 bases). Germline V gene sequence: CDR1 SGHRS, CDR2 YFSETQ. Between the trimmed V and J ends, which lost 3 bases and 0 bases, there was a span of 16 bases. CDR3 size: 16 residues. CDR3 sequence: CASSSEGDAYSYEQYF. The CDR3 DNA follows: TGCGCCAGCAGCTCTGAGGGTGACGCATACTCCTACGAGCAGTACTTC.

As regards this clone: Other nucleotide sequences in the sample specify the same CDR3. This chain uses TRBV19 with TRBJ1-1; D is uncertain. V was clipped by 3 bases and J by 8 bases, with 7 bases between them. Looked up from germline, CDR1 is LNHDA and CDR2 is SQIVND (reference sequence). This CDR3 is 11 amino acids long. This CDR3 is CASSMGGEAFF. In DNA form, the CDR3 reads TGTGCCAGTAGTATGGGTGGGGAAGCTTTCTTT.

V usage is TRBV7-9 and J usage is TRBJ1-2; 9 bases align to TRBD1. V lost 8 bases, J lost 2 bases, and 6 bases stayed unmatched. This CDR3 has 14 residues. Germline CDR1 reads SEHNR; CDR2 reads FQNEAQ (reference sequence). The CDR3 here is CASEDRGGNYGYTF. As DNA, the CDR3 is TGTGCCAGCGAGGACAGGGGCGGAAACTATGGCTACACCTTC.

This clone appeared once. The V gene is TRBV4-3, the J gene TRBJ2-3; D is uncertain. In germline, CDR1 is LGHNA, CDR2 YSLEER. The CDR3 loop spans 15 amino acids. V lost 3 bases to trimming and J lost 2 bases, with 12 bases between them. In DNA, the CDR3 is TGCGCCAGCAGCCACTATGGGTCCTCCACAGATACGCAGTATTTT. Protein: CASSHYGSSTDTQYF.

This chain connects TRBV7-3 to TRBJ1-2; perhaps TRBD1 as D (5 bases). V lost 3 bases, J lost 7 bases, and 6 bases lay in between. The CDR3 is made up of 11 amino acids. CDR1 and CDR2 from the germline V gene are SGHTA and FQGTGA. CDR3: CASSLGGGYTF. CDR3 bases: TGTGCCAGCAGCTTGGGGGGTGGCTACACCTTC.

The chain joins TRBV19 to TRBJ1-2, with D maybe TRBD1 (5 bases). This CDR3 spans 15 amino acids. Trimming removed 5 bases from V and 3 bases from J, with 16 bases in between. Germline loops: CDR1 LNHDA, CDR2 SQIVND (reference sequence). The CDR3 DNA sequence: TGTGCCAGTAGTTCCTCGAGGACAACCTACTATGGCTACACCTTC. As protein: CASSSSRTTYYGYTF.

CDR3 sequence: CANISGGYAYEQYF. In DNA, the CDR3 is TGTGCCAACATTAGCGGGGGGTATGCCTACGAGCAGTACTTC. This chain links TRBV27 with TRBJ2-7; TRBD2 agrees at 10 bases. Germline V gene sequence: CDR1 MNHEY, CDR2 SMNVEV (reference sequence). The V segment lost 10 bases and the J segment 2 bases; nucleotides outside the gene matches: 8. The CDR3 totals 14 residues.

The chain links TRBV5-1 to TRBJ1-1, with a possible D match to TRBD1 (5 bases). The CDR3 runs to 13 residues. The V and J ends lost 3 bases and 0 bases respectively, with 6 bases between them. Germline V lookup: CDR1 SGHRS, CDR2 YFSETQ. The CDR3: CASSWDLNTEAFF. The CDR3 bases are TGCGCCAGCAGCTGGGACCTGAACACTGAAGCTTTCTTT.

The chain recombines TRBV4-1 with TRBJ1-6; 7 nucleotides line up with TRBD1. The germline gives CDR1 MGHRA, CDR2 YSYEKL. This CDR3 region has 17 residues. The V segment lost 2 bases and the J segment 8 bases; nucleotides outside the gene matches: 12. This chain's CDR3 is CASSQRQTRGPDSPLHF. The DNA of the CDR3 is TGCGCCAGCAGCCAAAGACAGACAAGGGGGCCAGATTCACCCCTCCACTTT.

The chain couples TRBV7-8 to TRBJ1-6; D is unresolved. Germline CDR1 SGHVS, CDR2 FQNEAQ. Deletions cut 5 bases from V and 0 bases from J, with 29 bases between. The CDR3 runs 22 residues. Written as DNA, the CDR3 is TGTGCCAGCAGCCGAGTAACGCCCGGAGGTATAGAAAGGAGCTCCTATAATTCACCCCTCCACTTT. Its protein product is CASSRVTPGGIERSSYNSPLHF.

This chain joins TRBV7-9 and TRBJ2-5; 12 nucleotides agree with TRBD2. Trimming removed 6 bases from V and 2 bases from J; junction bases left unmatched: 4. Germline V gene sequence: CDR1 SEHNR, CDR2 FQNEAQ (reference sequence). This CDR3 is built from 15 residues. CDR3 nucleotide sequence: TGTGCCAGCAGGACTAGCGGGGGCCCTCAAGAGACCCAGTACTTC. Protein: CASRTSGGPQETQYF.

The V call is TRBV27, the J call TRBJ2-1, with unresolved D. The germline V gene has CDR1 MNHEY and CDR2 SMNVEV (reference sequence). Deletions cut 0 bases from V and 10 bases from J, with 4 bases between. This CDR3 is built from 11 residues. Written as DNA, the CDR3 is TGTGCCAGCAGTTTATCAGACGAGCAGTTCTTC. Amino acids: CASSLSDEQFF.

CDR3 region: CASFSGQGMGEQYF. CDR3 nucleotide sequence: TGTGCCAGCTTTTCCGGACAGGGGATGGGCGAGCAGTACTTC. The gene calls are TRBV6-5 and TRBJ2-7, with 9 bases aligning to TRBD1. Trimming cost V 8 bases and J 6 bases; bases outside gene matches: 11. Per the germline V gene, CDR1 is MNHEY and CDR2 is SVGAGI. This CDR3 has 14 amino acids.

This clone occurred a few times. At one end, the junction sequence differs from germline, possibly due to a read error. The gene calls are TRBV27 and TRBJ1-2; 8 bases are a match to TRBD1. This CDR3 has 15 residues. Germline lookup yields CDR1 MNHEY and CDR2 SMNVEV (reference sequence). CDR3 DNA: TGTGCCAGCAGTTGGTCAGGGGGCTTAGAAGGGGATACCTCTTTC. The encoded protein is CASSWSGGLEGDTSF.

This clone was recorded once. The chain carries TRBV6-5 and TRBJ1-5; tentatively, D is TRBD1 (5 bases). The V and J ends lost 0 bases and 1 base respectively, with 7 bases between them. Germline CDR1 and CDR2: MNHEY and SVGAGI. This CDR3 contains 15 residues. This CDR3 reads CASSYSQASNQPQHF. In DNA, the CDR3 is TGTGCCAGCAGTTACTCACAGGCCAGCAATCAGCCCCAGCATTTT.

This clone was detected only once. The chain couples TRBV7-8 to TRBJ2-7; 7 positions agree with TRBD2. CDR3 length: 14 residues. Germline-derived CDR1 and CDR2 are SGHVS and FQNEAQ. V lost 2 bases and J lost 5; bases outside the gene matches: 6. The CDR3 is CASSLSAGLNEQYF. CDR3 in DNA: TGTGCCAGCAGCTTATCAGCGGGGTTGAACGAGCAGTACTTC.

This clone occurred once. The V call is TRBV4-1, the J call TRBJ2-1; 7 positions match TRBD2. From germline, CDR1 is MGHRA and CDR2 YSYEKL. CDR3 size: 14 residues. V trimming: 1 base; J trimming: 7 bases; junction bases outside the gene matches: 4. CDR3 protein: CASSQAGGSNEQFF. In DNA, the CDR3 is TGCGCCAGCAGCCAAGCGGGGGGAAGTAATGAGCAGTTCTTC.

This rearrangement joins TRBV7-3 to TRBJ2-3; 8 bases agree with TRBD2. CDR1 and CDR2 from the germline V gene are SGHTA and FQGTGA. CDR3 length equals 14 residues. Unmatched junction bases numbered 6, after V lost 5 bases and J lost 5 bases. DNA for the CDR3: TGTGCCAGCAGCGGGCGCGGGGGGCAAGATACGCAGTATTTT. Protein sequence: CASSGRGGQDTQYF.

The chain combines TRBV5-1 with TRBJ2-1; the match to TRBD2 covers 14 bases. Per germline, CDR1 SGHRS and CDR2 YFSETQ. After removal of 4 bases from V and 8 bases from J, the junction contained 11 bases not matched to a gene. The CDR3 extends over 17 amino acids. CDR3 protein: CASSLRSRGLAGDEQFF. The CDR3 DNA reads as TGCGCCAGCAGCCTACGCTCTAGGGGACTAGCGGGGGATGAGCAGTTCTTC.

The CDR3 reads CASSIGQGGGETQYF. CDR3 DNA sequence: TGTGCCAGTAGTATAGGACAGGGCGGTGGAGAGACCCAGTACTTC. The gene calls are TRBV19 and TRBJ2-5, with TRBD1 identical over 7 bases. This CDR3 is 15 amino acids long. The V segment lost 1 base and the J segment 4 bases; nucleotides outside the gene matches: 6. CDR1 and CDR2 from the germline V gene are LNHDA and SQIVND (reference sequence).

V and J are TRBV6-5 and TRBJ2-7, with D perhaps TRBD1 (6 bases). This CDR3 comprises 14 residues. Trimming removed 4 bases from V and 1 base from J, with 11 bases in between. Germline V CDR1 and CDR2: MNHEY, SVGAGI. The CDR3 DNA is TGTGCCAGCAGTTCCGTCGGACAGTCCTACGAGCAGTACTTC. Translated: CASSSVGQSYEQYF.

This clone was picked up one time. This rearrangement joins TRBV5-1 to TRBJ1-1, with D perhaps matching TRBD1 (6 bases). CDR1 is SGHRS, CDR2 YFSETQ, per germline. The CDR3 covers 13 residues. V lost 7 bases to trimming and J lost 3 bases, with 13 bases between them. CDR3 sequence: CASGRDTDTEAFF. The CDR3 region has the DNA TGCGCCAGCGGGCGGGACACTGACACTGAAGCTTTCTTT.

This chain joins TRBV4-1 and TRBJ2-7; no definite D call. CDR1 is MGHRA and CDR2 is YSYEKL in the germline V gene. The CDR3 covers 14 residues. With 1 base removed from V and 2 bases from J, the gap between germline ends came to 9 bases. In DNA, the CDR3 is TGCGCCAGCAGCCAAGTCCCAGGCACCTACGAGCAGTACTTC. The encoded protein is CASSQVPGTYEQYF.

The chain couples TRBV5-8 to TRBJ2-6; 7 bases are shared with TRBD2. Germline trimming cut 1 base from V and 3 bases from J; bases unmatched to any gene: 4. The CDR3 extends over 16 amino acids. Germline V gives CDR1 SGHTS, CDR2 YDEGEE. CDR3 nucleotides: TGTGCCAGCAGCTTGAGGGCGGGGGTTGGGGCCAACGTCCTGACTTTC. It translates to CASSLRAGVGANVLTF.

The chain recombines TRBV6-6 with TRBJ2-7, with TRBD1 identical over 9 bases. After removal of 8 bases from V and 6 bases from J, the junction contained 11 bases not matched to a gene. The germline CDR1 and CDR2 sequences are MNHNY and SVGAGI (reference sequence). This CDR3 contains 14 residues. The CDR3 here is CASFSGQGMGEQYF. CDR3 nucleotide sequence: TGTGCCAGCTTTTCCGGACAGGGGATGGGCGAGCAGTACTTC.

This chain's CDR3 is CSVLIGSSYEQYF. The CDR3 bases are TGCAGCGTTCTTATAGGGAGCTCCTACGAGCAGTACTTC. The genes are TRBV29-1 and TRBJ2-7, with a possible D match to TRBD2 (5 bases). CDR1 SQVTM and CDR2 ANQGSEA come from the germline V gene. The CDR3 consists of 13 residues. The V end lost 5 bases, the J end lost 0 bases, and 11 bases lay between the germline ends.

The chain is built from TRBV2 and TRBJ1-2; 9 bases match TRBD1. Germline CDR1 SNHLY, CDR2 FYNNEI. V gave up 5 bases and J gave up 8 bases; unmatched junction bases: 15. The CDR3 extends over 16 amino acids. DNA of the CDR3: TGTGCCAGCAGTTTCTCCGGGACAGGGCTAACTGCGGGCTACACCTTC. Its protein is CASSFSGTGLTAGYTF.